One T cell receptor (beta chain) is described in this entry. The CDR3 contains 13 residues. V lost 3 bases, J lost 2 bases, and 8 bases lay in between. As handled by the study authors: Estimation of nucleated cell counts relied on the amplification of reference gene primers. Sequencing was performed with immunoSEQ multiplex PCR; in TCRdb, only in-frame clones are kept and a portion is missing. V and J calls and clone size are those listed in that table; D and trimming were worked out from the DNA. The sample shows some 200,000 clones, 80% to 90% of them seen only once. This sample was taken from a study of blood T cell repertoires in COVID-19. Study summary: Both acute and convalescent COVID-19 samples were obtained from the United States, Italy and Spain.

The sample taken for sequencing was peripheral blood. This chain joins TRBV12-3 or TRBV12-4 and TRBJ2-7; D is uncertain. The source of this sequence is a woman between 18 and 29 years old who had recovered from COVID-19. CDR3 amino acids: CASSLGQPYEQYF. CDR3 sequence (DNA): TGTGCCAGCAGTTTGGGCCAGCCCTACGAGCAGTACTTC.